This TCR beta chain is from a study of vaccination effects on CD4 cells after COVID-19. Findings and caveats of the study: There were few convalescent patients in the study and no early post-infection timepoints. Clones induced by infection and by vaccine showed marked clonal contraction late after vaccination. Only a single clone (1 of 255 vaccine-induced clones in healthy vaccinees) cross-reacted with common cold coronaviruses.

Comments on this clone: The antigen is undetermined.

The CDR3 is 15 residues long. V lost 3 bases and J 5 bases, leaving 16 bases between the germline ends. Germline V gene data show CDR1 as ENHRY and CDR2 as SYGVKD. Clones were sequenced by immunoSEQ multiplex PCR, and TCRdb holds only the in-frame ones, with some missing. Among more than 9,500 clones, less than 75% were seen once, and the ten largest hold about 8.1%. ViraFEST assay sequencing came after antigen-specific CD4+ T cells were expanded with viral peptide pools. When less than 11 days of culture had elapsed, CD4+ T cells were isolated. Either the mRNA-1273 or the BNT162b2 vaccine was given to participants as two doses.

This material consisted of CD4+ T cells from PBMCs cultured with SARS-CoV-2 spike peptides, taken after COVID-19 vaccination. This sequence was found in a human donor who received a COVID-19 vaccine. J is TRBJ1-1 and V is TRBV10-3; no clear D. CDR3 region: CAISERAGGGTEAFF. CDR3 nucleotide sequence: TGTGCCATCAGTGAAAGGGCAGGCGGAGGGACTGAAGCTTTCTTT.